The present TCR beta chain was sequenced within a study of somatic mutations in cytotoxic T cells in rheumatoid arthritis. Study in general: Certain T-cell populations stained with V beta antibodies were FACS-sorted to nearly 100% purity, and V beta1+ cells were TCRB-sequenced.

This CDR3 is built from 18 residues. The germline CDR1 and CDR2 sequences are SGHAT and FQNNGV. J lost 3 bases, V lost 0 bases, and 9 bases had no gene match. Sequencing was performed with immunoSEQ multiplex PCR; in TCRdb, only in-frame clones are kept and a portion is missing. The sample lists 2,500 to 4,000 clones; 80% to 90% were seen once. This sequence originates from a woman between 45 and 60 years old with rheumatoid arthritis. The sequenced sample was CD8+ T cells sorted from blood. This chain joins TRBV11-2 and TRBJ2-2; 8 bases match TRBD1. In DNA, the CDR3 is TGTGCCAGCAGCTTAGACGTTATCGACAGGGGAGACACCGGGGAGCTGTTTTTT. It encodes CASSLDVIDRGDTGELFF.